This T cell receptor (beta chain) was captured in a study of blood T cell repertoires in COVID-19. Turning to the study itself: Some COVID-19 samples were acute and others convalescent; all came from the United States, Italy and Spain.

In the original workflow: Nucleated cell number was recorded as an estimate derived from reference gene primer amplification. The assay was immunoSEQ multiplex PCR, and TCRdb's table has in-frame clones only and misses some. That table is the source of V, J and clone size, and D and trimming were worked out from the DNA. The sample yields hundreds of thousands of clones, approximately 90% seen once. V shed 2 bases and J shed 2 bases, with 12 bases lying between them. This CDR3 spans 15 amino acids. Germline CDR1 and CDR2: SGDLS and YYNGEE. The chain is built from TRBV9 and TRBJ2-3, with a weak D call TRBD1 (6 bases). This receptor was identified in a woman in her thirties who had recovered from COVID-19. Sample: peripheral blood. CDR3 bases: TGTGCCAGCAGCGTCAACAGGGATTACACAGATACGCAGTATTTT. Amino acids: CASSVNRDYTDTQYF.